The subject of this entry is one T cell receptor (beta chain). These data come from a study of blood T cell repertoires in COVID-19. Study details: Some COVID-19 samples were acute and others convalescent; all came from the United States, Italy and Spain. Sources were T cells, B-cell-depleted T cells, or PBMCs; the material itself was cDNA or gDNA.

As processed by the authors: Amplification with reference gene primers provided the estimates of nucleated cell counts. Libraries were prepared by immunoSEQ multiplex PCR; TCRdb keeps only in-frame clonotypes and omits some of them. The D gene and trimming were derived from the DNA, and the V and J assignments and clone size from that table. The data contain under 250,000 clones, approximately 84% of them seen just once; the ten biggest clones take up approximately 7.9%. V lost 5 bases, J lost 3 bases, and 6 bases stayed unmatched. CDR3 size: 16 residues. Germline V lookup: CDR1 LGHNA, CDR2 YNFKEQ. The chain links TRBV4-2 to TRBJ2-3, with 12 positions matching TRBD2. The material sequenced was peripheral blood. The origin of this receptor is a woman of 80 years or more with acute or convalescent COVID-19. CDR3 in DNA: TGTGCCAGCAGCTTGCTAGCGGGAGGGCCGACAGATACGCAGTATTTT. As protein: CASSLLAGGPTDTQYF.